The 2 T cell receptor beta chains below come from one sample, sequenced in a study of identical twins (dated by TCRdb to 2016 to 2017). The receptor library was made with 5' RACE. For sequencing, an Illumina HiSeq 2000 was employed. TCRdb reprocessed the public reads (quality trimming at Q25 with fastp, clone calling with MiXCR) and kept in-frame beta chains. CDR3 protein sequences are deduplicated, and each keeps its most common genes and DNA. This sample holds hundreds of thousands of distinct CDR3 sequences; 5.5% to 6.5% were observed only once. The ten largest clonotypes hold roughly 1.8% of the sample. What was sequenced was naive T cells sorted from blood. The cell subset or site label of this sample denotes: cells isolated with a human naive T-cell isolation kit. Receptors originate from a young man in good health.

This clonotype was seen a few times. This sequence joins TRBV12-3 or TRBV12-4 and TRBJ2-5; maybe TRBD2 (6 bases). The CDR3 sequence is 16 residues long. V gave up 7 bases and J gave up 2 bases, with 20 bases separating them. CDR3 residues: CASTPWGVNYQETQYF. The CDR3 DNA sequence: TGTGCCAGCACCCCGTGGGGGGTGAATTATCAAGAGACCCAGTACTTC.

This clonotype was found a few times. This chain connects TRBV24-1 to TRBJ2-2; 7 bases match TRBD1. V lost 4 bases and J lost 7; bases outside the gene matches: 14. The CDR3 extends over 17 amino acids. Germline CDR1 reads KGHDR; CDR2 reads SFDVKD. CDR3 sequence (DNA): TGTGCCACCAGTGACCCGATTACCTCAAGACAGGGCGGGGAGCTGTTTTTT. Translation: CATSDPITSRQGGELFF.